Listed below are T cell receptor beta chains from one sample, sequenced in a study of T cell responses to AZD1222 COVID-19 vaccine. TCRdb keeps only in-frame clones here, not all; method: immunoSEQ multiplex PCR. This table has 80,000 to 100,000 clones, around 89% appearing once. This specimen was peripheral blood, taken on day 0 of AZD1222 vaccination. The receptors originated from an adult in good health. Each CDR3 is given with its conserved first and last residue. The D gene is left open where the match is weak. Clone size appears in some rows only: once, few, many, or a class for an expanded clone.

D gene	V gene	J gene	clone size	CDR3 protein	CDR3 DNA
TRBD1	TRBV4-3	TRBJ2-7	NA	CASSRGTTGKLYEQYF	TGCGCCAGCAGCCGAGGTACGACAGGGAAACTCTACGAGCAGTACTTC
NA	TRBV3-1/TRBV3-2	TRBJ1-2	NA	CASSQDLGGYGYTF	TGTGCCAGCAGCCAAGATCTGGGGGGGTATGGCTACACCTTC
NA	TRBV28	TRBJ2-7	NA	CASSFVDRAYEQYF	TGTGCCAGCAGTTTCGTGGACAGAGCCTACGAGCAGTACTTC
NA	TRBV28	TRBJ2-5	NA	CASTPGGREETQYF	TGTGCCAGCACTCCGGGGGGCAGAGAAGAGACCCAGTACTTC
TRBD2	TRBV5-4	TRBJ2-5	NA	CASSPGTSGGGETQYF	TGTGCCAGCAGCCCCGGGACTAGCGGGGGAGGGGAGACCCAGTACTTC
NA	TRBV19	TRBJ1-5	NA	CASSPRGAYSNQPQHF	TGTGCCAGTAGTCCCCGTGGTGCCTATAGCAATCAGCCCCAGCATTTT
NA	TRBV9	TRBJ2-7	NA	CASSVEGQESYEQYF	TGTGCCAGCAGCGTAGAAGGCCAGGAGTCATACGAGCAGTACTTC
NA	TRBV10-3	TRBJ2-3	once	CAIRGATTDTQYF	TGTGCCATCCGGGGGGCCACCACAGATACGCAGTATTTT
NA	TRBV10-3	TRBJ1-5	NA	CAISGDPGFQPQHF	TGTGCCATCAGTGGGGACCCCGGATTCCAGCCCCAGCATTTT
TRBD1	TRBV5-4	TRBJ2-2	NA	CASSRGQGNTGELFF	TGTGCCAGCAGCCGGGGACAGGGGAACACCGGGGAGCTGTTTTTT
NA	TRBV9	TRBJ1-4	NA	CASSKTGYNEKLFF	TGTGCCAGCAGCAAAACCGGGTATAATGAAAAACTGTTTTTT
TRBD1	TRBV12-3/TRBV12-4	TRBJ2-1	NA	CASSSGTVDEQFF	TGTGCCAGCAGTTCCGGGACAGTGGATGAGCAGTTCTTC
NA	TRBV4-1	TRBJ1-2	once	CASSQEPGANYGYTF	TGCGCCAGCAGCCAAGAGCCGGGAGCTAACTATGGCTACACCTTC
NA	TRBV6-5	TRBJ1-2	NA	CASGRALSYTF	TGTGCCAGCGGCAGGGCTTTAAGCTACACCTTC
NA	TRBV6-5	TRBJ1-1	NA	CASSTGRWMTEAFF	TGTGCCAGCAGCACCGGGCGGTGGATGACTGAAGCTTTCTTT
NA	TRBV2	TRBJ1-2	NA	CASRPQGRVVYGYTF	TGTGCCAGCAGACCACAGGGAAGAGTCGTCTATGGCTACACCTTC
TRBD1	TRBV5-6	TRBJ2-7	NA	CASSKDRANEQYF	TGTGCCAGCAGCAAAGACAGGGCAAACGAGCAGTACTTC
NA	TRBV12-2	TRBJ2-7	NA	CASRLPLPGGPTVSYEQYF	TGTGCAAGTCGCTTACCCTTACCGGGGGGTCCTACGGTCTCCTACGAGCAGTACTTC